This entry features one TCR beta chain sequence. Its antigen is currently unknown. The sample is drawn from a study of blood T cells in healthy people across ages. Broader study findings: Changes seen in expanded clonotypes were possibly confounded by donor CMV status left unknown. Age advanced and TCR beta diversity per million T cells fell, roughly linearly.

V was cut by 6 bases and J by 6 bases, with 17 bases left in between. CDR1 and CDR2 from the germline V gene are DFQATT and SNEGSKA (reference sequence). The CDR3 sequence is 13 residues long. Next came a second PCR, run for roughly 6 to 11 cycles, which used a sample-barcoded 5' primer along with a J-beta primer mix. TCRdb analysed the 5' RACE reads with MiXCR anew, one entry per CDR3 protein. The table shows roughly 1.5 million distinct CDR3 sequences, with about 45% occurring only once. Input material: blood. This rearrangement joins TRBV20-1 to TRBJ1-2; D ambiguous. This TCR was recovered from a woman between 18 and 29 years old in good health. DNA of the CDR3: TGCAGTGCGAGACACCTCCTGATTGATGGCTACACCTTC. This sequence encodes CSARHLLIDGYTF.